One sample yielded the 19 T cell receptor beta chains listed below, sequenced in a study of T cell responses to AZD1222 COVID-19 vaccine. TCRdb keeps only in-frame clones here, not all; method: immunoSEQ multiplex PCR. This table has about 160,000 clones, 88% appearing once. Sequenced material: peripheral blood, taken 28 days after the second AZD1222 dose. These receptors all stem from an adult who received the AZD1222 COVID-19 vaccine.

J is TRBJ1-2 and V is TRBV7-9; 7 nucleotides match TRBD1. Trimming removed 5 bases from V and 4 bases from J; junction bases left unmatched: 10. The CDR3 sequence is 15 residues long. Germline values: CDR1 SEHNR, CDR2 FQNEAQ (reference sequence). CDR3 DNA sequence: TGTGCCAGCAGCCCCAGGGGGGGCGCGGGCTATGGCTACACCTTC. It is translated as CASSPRGGAGYGYTF.

The chain couples TRBV11-2 to TRBJ1-1, with D possibly matching TRBD1 (5 bases). CDR3 length: 14 amino acids. Looked up from germline, CDR1 is SGHAT and CDR2 is FQNNGV. Trimming took 1 base from V and 1 from J, leaving 7 bases between them. The CDR3 sequence: CASSLVRGNTEAFF. CDR3 coding DNA: TGTGCCAGCAGCTTAGTTAGGGGGAACACTGAAGCTTTCTTT.

The chain uses TRBV9 and TRBJ2-5; tentative D call: TRBD2 (6 bases). The CDR3 is 13 residues long. Trimming removed 4 bases from V and 1 base from J, with 8 bases in between. Germline CDR1 and CDR2: SGDLS and YYNGEE. CDR3 nucleotide sequence: TGTGCCAGCAGCCGGGACTTCCAAGAGACCCAGTACTTC. It specifies CASSRDFQETQYF.

The J gene is TRBJ1-2, the V gene TRBV2; weak D call: TRBD1 (6 bases). The germline V gene encodes CDR1 SNHLY and CDR2 FYNNEI. This CDR3 contains 11 residues. V was cut by 9 bases and J by 8 bases, with 13 bases left in between. DNA of the CDR3: TGTGCCAGGAACAGGGAGGGGGGCTACACCTTC. It is translated as CARNREGGYTF.

This chain joins TRBV3-1 (or the pseudogene TRBV3-2) and TRBJ1-1; D may be TRBD1 (6 bases). The V end was cut by 4 bases, the J end by 5 bases, with 8 bases between. CDR1 and CDR2 (germline): LGHDT, YNNKEL (reference sequence). The CDR3 contains 12 residues. CDR3 coding DNA: TGTGCCAGCAGCCGCGGACAGACTGAAGCTTTCTTT. Translated: CASSRGQTEAFF.

V and J are TRBV12-2 and TRBJ2-3; the D call TRBD2 from the table was never checked on the DNA. TRBV12-2 is an annotated pseudogene. The CDR3 contains 19 residues. This CDR3 is CASRPRRGLAGIGKDTQYF. CDR3 DNA sequence: TGTGCAAGTCGCCCGCGGAGAGGGCTAGCGGGGATTGGAAAAGATACGCAGTATTTT.

This chain uses TRBV27 with TRBJ2-5; 12 nucleotides match TRBD2. The CDR3 is 17 residues long. The V segment lost 5 bases and the J segment 8 bases; nucleotides outside the gene matches: 15. CDR1 and CDR2 from the germline V gene are MNHEY and SMNVEV (reference sequence). The CDR3 DNA reads TGTGCCAGCAGTCCGGGGACTAGCGGGCCCAAAGGAGAAACCCAGTACTTC. The encoded protein is CASSPGTSGPKGETQYF.

This clone was observed once. The chain carries TRBV10-3 and TRBJ1-1, with 8 positions matching TRBD1. The length of the CDR3 is 13 residues. J lost 5 bases, V lost 6 bases, and 5 bases had no gene match. The germline V gene has CDR1 ENHRY and CDR2 SYGVKD. The CDR3 sequence is CAIRTQGGTEAFF. The CDR3 DNA reads TGTGCCATCAGAACACAGGGGGGGACTGAAGCTTTCTTT.

The rearrangement links TRBV7-3 to TRBJ2-2, with D unclear. V was clipped by 3 bases and J by 4 bases, with 9 bases between them. The CDR3 contains 14 residues. Per the germline V gene, CDR1 is SGHTA and CDR2 is FQGTGA. CDR3 protein: CASSLKGSTGELFF. As DNA, the CDR3 is TGTGCCAGCAGCTTGAAAGGGTCCACCGGGGAGCTGTTTTTT. The full variable domain, its missing parts supplied by reference TRBV7-3 and TRBJ2-2, is GAGVSQTPSNKVTEKGKYVELRCDPISGHTALYWYRQSLGQGPEFLIYFQGTGAADDSGLPNDRFFAVRPEGSVSTLKIQRTERGDSAVYLCASSLKGSTGELFFGEGSRLTVL.

The chain recombines TRBV10-2 with TRBJ1-2; D is undetermined. This CDR3 has 14 residues. Between the trimmed V and J ends, which lost 0 bases and 0 bases, there was a span of 5 bases. Germline CDR1 is WSHSY and CDR2 is SAAADI. CDR3 nucleotides: TGCGCCAGCAGTGAGTCGGCAGCTAACTATGGCTACACCTTC. Translating gives CASSESAANYGYTF.

This clone appeared once. V usage is TRBV9 and J usage is TRBJ1-5, with a weak D call TRBD1 (5 bases). Germline-derived CDR1 and CDR2 are SGDLS and YYNGEE. The CDR3 runs to 15 residues. Trimming left V 3 bases short and J 4 bases short, with 14 bases between. CDR3 loop: CASSARGVSNQPQHF. CDR3 sequence (DNA): TGTGCCAGCAGCGCCCGAGGGGTATCTAATCAGCCCCAGCATTTT.

The rearrangement uses TRBV7-2 and TRBJ1-6, with 9 bases that match TRBD1. V gave up 6 bases and J gave up 0 bases; unmatched junction bases: 12. Germline-derived CDR1 and CDR2 are SGHTA and FQGNSA. The CDR3 loop spans 19 amino acids. CDR3 sequence: CASRRSGQGVSSYNSPLHF. The CDR3 region has the DNA TGTGCCAGCAGGCGCTCGGGACAGGGCGTAAGCTCCTATAATTCACCCCTCCACTTT.

This rearrangement joins TRBV9 to TRBJ2-1; TRBD1 or TRBD2 may be the D gene (6 bases each). This CDR3 contains 16 residues. Germline lookup yields CDR1 SGDLS and CDR2 YYNGEE. With 4 bases removed from V and 7 bases from J, the gap between germline ends came to 21 bases. The CDR3 region is CASSPRGRGEWNEQFF. In DNA, the CDR3 is TGTGCCAGCAGCCCGAGGGGAAGGGGGGAATGGAATGAGCAGTTCTTC.

The chain recombines TRBV29-1 with TRBJ1-2, with 8 nucleotides matching TRBD1. Looked up from germline, CDR1 is SQVTM and CDR2 is ANQGSEA. The junction had 4 bases not matched to a gene; V was cut back by 5 bases and J by 8 bases. The CDR3 extends over 11 amino acids. The CDR3 DNA reads as TGCAGCGTTTGGACAGGGCCAGGCTACACCTTC. This translates into CSVWTGPGYTF.

The V call is TRBV10-3, the J call TRBJ1-1; D is perhaps TRBD1 (6 bases). V lost 11 bases and J 5 bases, leaving 21 bases between the germline ends. Per the germline V gene, CDR1 is ENHRY and CDR2 is SYGVKD. This CDR3 has 14 amino acids. The CDR3 loop reads CASKSTGSRTEAFF. The CDR3 DNA reads as TGTGCCTCAAAGTCAACAGGGAGTAGGACTGAAGCTTTCTTT.

V and J are TRBV2 and TRBJ1-5; possibly TRBD1 for D (5 bases). Germline CDR1 is SNHLY and CDR2 is FYNNEI. V lost 6 bases to trimming and J lost 2 bases, with 11 bases between them. This CDR3 spans 14 amino acids. The CDR3 bases are TGTGCCAGCAGCCCGTGGGGACGCAATCAGCCCCAGCATTTT. Protein: CASSPWGRNQPQHF. The whole variable domain, filled in from reference TRBV2 and TRBJ1-5, reads EPEVTQTPSHQVTQMGQEVILRCVPISNHLYFYWYRQILGQKVEFLVSFYNNEISEKSEIFDDQFSVERPDGSNFTLKIRSTKLEDSAMYFCASSPWGRNQPQHFGDGTRLSIL.

CDR3 loop: CASPHDGHREGDTEAFF. CDR3 in DNA: TGTGCCAGCCCCCACGACGGACATCGGGAGGGGGACACTGAAGCTTTCTTT. The genes are TRBV21-1 and TRBJ1-1. TRBV21-1 is an annotated pseudogene. There are 17 residues in the CDR3.

This clone has only a few counts. The chain combines TRBV5-1 with TRBJ2-3, with 9 bases matching TRBD2. Germline V gene sequence: CDR1 SGHRS, CDR2 YFSETQ. The CDR3 is 15 amino acids. J was trimmed by 5 bases and V by 2 bases; bases with no gene match: 6. The CDR3 DNA follows: TGCGCCAGCAGCTTTCGCGGGGGGGCATTAGATACGCAGTATTTT. Translated: CASSFRGGALDTQYF.

There are a few counts of this clone. The rearrangement links TRBV18 to TRBJ2-5, with D uncertain. The CDR3 has 14 residues. The ends were cut back, 5 bases at V and 2 bases at J, with 12 bases in the middle. Germline CDR1 and CDR2: KGHSH and LQKENI. The CDR3 spells CASSGVREQETQYF. The CDR3, as DNA: TGTGCCAGCTCAGGGGTCAGAGAACAAGAGACCCAGTACTTC.